This TCR beta chain was recovered during a study of T cell responses to AZD1222 COVID-19 vaccine. Points from the study as a whole: Unmutated regions of variants are reportedly targeted by nearly half of spike-specific TCRs. Spike as a whole was targeted by vaccine-associated CD4 TCRs, dominant at 160-218 and 743-854. Clonal diversity may have been underestimated in mostly white British donors. Repertoire collection took place solely once the T cell response had peaked.

Points on this clone: Its antigen is unidentified.

Libraries were prepared by immunoSEQ multiplex PCR; TCRdb keeps only in-frame clonotypes and omits some of them. Counted here are 140,000 to 150,000 clones, approximately 94% occurring once; the ten biggest clones make up about 1.9%. The CDR3 totals 16 residues. The V gene's germline CDR1 is MNHEY and CDR2 SMNVEV (reference sequence). V was pared by 6 bases and J by 2 bases, with 19 bases between. The starting material was peripheral blood, obtained on day 0 of AZD1222 vaccination. The TCR comes from an adult in good health. V gene TRBV27 combines with J gene TRBJ2-5; D may be TRBD1 or TRBD2 (5 bases each). The CDR3 coding sequence is TGTGCCAGCAGCCGCCTGGGGGACCCAACGCAAGAGACCCAGTACTTC. It is translated as CASSRLGDPTQETQYF.